This TCR beta chain was recovered during a study of T cells in localized non-small cell lung cancer. Sequencing used immunoSEQ multiplex PCR; TCRdb keeps in-frame clones, though not all of them. The top ten clones hold about 15% of a sample with some 25,000 clones, roughly nine tenths of them seen once. CDR3 length: 14 residues. Looked up from germline, CDR1 is SQVTM and CDR2 is ANQGSEA. Trimming cost V 1 base and J 5 bases; bases outside gene matches: 2. The clonotype was recovered from a man between 35 and 75 years old with stage III squamous cell lung carcinoma. V gene TRBV29-1 combines with J gene TRBJ1-4, with 9 bases lining up with TRBD1. Source: peripheral blood, taken before any cancer treatment. The CDR3 DNA is TGCAGCGTTGAAGCGGGACAGGGAAATGAAAAACTGTTTTTT. Its translation: CSVEAGQGNEKLFF. The variable domain in full, with the rest retrieved from reference TRBV29-1 and TRBJ1-4, is SAVISQKPSRDICQRGTSLTIQCQVDSQVTMMFWYRQQPGQSLTLIATANQGSEATYESGFVIDKFPISRPNLTFSTLTVSNMSPEDSSIYLCSVEAGQGNEKLFFGSGTQLSVL.